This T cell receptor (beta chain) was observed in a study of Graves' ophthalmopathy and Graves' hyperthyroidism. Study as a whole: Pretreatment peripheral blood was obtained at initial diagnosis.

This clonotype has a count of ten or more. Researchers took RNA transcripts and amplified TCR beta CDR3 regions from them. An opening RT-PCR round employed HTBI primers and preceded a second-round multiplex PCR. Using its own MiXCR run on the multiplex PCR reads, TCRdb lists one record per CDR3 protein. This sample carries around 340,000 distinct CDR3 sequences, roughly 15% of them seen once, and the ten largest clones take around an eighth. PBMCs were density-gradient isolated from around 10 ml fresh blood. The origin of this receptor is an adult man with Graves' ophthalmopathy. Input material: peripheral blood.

The chain's CDR3 is CASSWDRGSYQPQHF. The CDR3 coding sequence is TGTGCCAGCAGCTGGGACAGGGGATCATATCAGCCCCAGCATTTT. V gene TRBV7-2 combines with J gene TRBJ1-5, with 10 bases aligning to TRBD1. CDR1 is SGHTA and CDR2 is FQGNSA in the germline V gene. This CDR3 comprises 15 residues. The J segment lost 5 bases and the V segment lost 4 bases, leaving 5 bases of the junction unmatched.